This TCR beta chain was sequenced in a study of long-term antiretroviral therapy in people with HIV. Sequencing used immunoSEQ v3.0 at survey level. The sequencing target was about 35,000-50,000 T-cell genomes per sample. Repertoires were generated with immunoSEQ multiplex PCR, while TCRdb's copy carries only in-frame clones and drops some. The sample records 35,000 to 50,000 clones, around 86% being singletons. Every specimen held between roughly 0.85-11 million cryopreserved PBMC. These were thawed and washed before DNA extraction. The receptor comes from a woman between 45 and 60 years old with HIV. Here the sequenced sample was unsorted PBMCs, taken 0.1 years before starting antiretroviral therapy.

The CDR3: CASSQDALGSSRPYEQYF. DNA for the CDR3: TGTGCCAGCAGCCAAGACGCCTTAGGGTCCTCGCGGCCCTACGAGCAGTACTTC. This sequence joins TRBV4-2 and TRBJ2-7; D not resolved. The CDR3 covers 18 residues. Germline CDR1 is LGHNA and CDR2 is YNFKEQ. Trimming took off 0 bases at V and 2 bases at J, with 20 bases between the two ends.